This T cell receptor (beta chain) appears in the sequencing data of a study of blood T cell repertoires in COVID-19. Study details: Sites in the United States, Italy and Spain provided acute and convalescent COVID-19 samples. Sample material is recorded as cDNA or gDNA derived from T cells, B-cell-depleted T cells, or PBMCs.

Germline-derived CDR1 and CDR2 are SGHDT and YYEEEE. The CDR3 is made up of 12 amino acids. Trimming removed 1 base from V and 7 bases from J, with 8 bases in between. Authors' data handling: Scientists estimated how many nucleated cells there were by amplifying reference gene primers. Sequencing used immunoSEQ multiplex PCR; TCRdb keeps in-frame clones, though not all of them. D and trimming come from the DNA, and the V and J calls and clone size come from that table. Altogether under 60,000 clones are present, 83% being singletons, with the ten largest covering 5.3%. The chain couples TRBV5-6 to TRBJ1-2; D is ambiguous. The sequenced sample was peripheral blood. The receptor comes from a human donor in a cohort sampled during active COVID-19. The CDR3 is CASSLRGVGYTF. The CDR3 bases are TGTGCCAGCAGCTTGCGGGGAGTTGGCTACACCTTC.